This paragraph reports one T cell receptor (beta chain). Antigen specificity is unknown. Measured with immunoSEQ multiplex PCR; TCRdb has only the in-frame clones, and not every one. The sample records tens of thousands of clones, roughly 90% being singletons. The sample comes from a study of OX40 agonist ivuxolimab in advanced cancers. Study overall: Every 2 weeks, patients got intravenous ivuxolimab at one of six dose levels (0.01-10 mg/kg).

General study findings and limits: At 0.1 to 3.0 mg/kg and by week 6, CD4+ and CD8+ T cells in the blood had expanded clonally. In general, CD8+ T cells held more expanded clones than CD4+ did, on average. It was not determined which antigens were specifically recognized by the peripheral T cells that had undergone clonal expansion.

In germline, CDR1 is MDHEN, CDR2 SYDVKM. V was pared by 3 bases and J by 1 base, with 13 bases between. CDR3 length: 17 residues. This receptor was obtained from an adult with an advanced solid tumor such as melanoma, head and neck, liver or kidney cancer. Sequenced here: CD4+ or CD8+ T cells sorted from blood, sampled in a trial of the OX40 agonist ivuxolimab. The chain joins TRBV28 to TRBJ1-6; no firm D call. This CDR3 reads CASSFRGVASYNSPLHF. The CDR3 DNA follows: TGTGCCAGCAGTTTTCGAGGCGTTGCTTCCTATAATTCACCCCTCCACTTT.